The 19 T cell receptor beta chains listed next were all sequenced from one sample in a study of response to subunit inactivated influenza vaccine. MiXCR was run by TCRdb on the RT-PCR reads, yielding one entry per CDR3 protein. The profile shows 610,000 or so distinct CDR3 sequences, 11% to 15% of them singletons. The starting material was PBMCs from blood, obtained 11 to 12 days after vaccination. The source of these receptors is a man aged 50 to 59 who received an inactivated influenza vaccine.

This clonotype was recorded a few times. The gene calls are TRBV28 and TRBJ2-7, with 8 bases that match TRBD1. The CDR3 loop spans 13 amino acids. CDR1 MDHEN and CDR2 SYDVKM come from the germline V gene. The ends lost 5 bases at V and 3 bases at J; junction bases unmatched: 3. The CDR3 reads CASSTGGFYEQYF. The CDR3 coding sequence is TGTGCCAGCAGTACAGGGGGGTTCTACGAGCAGTACTTC.

This sequence joins TRBV7-2 and TRBJ1-2; no definite D call. CDR1 and CDR2 (germline): SGHTA, FQGNSA. This CDR3 is built from 17 residues. V was clipped by 4 bases and J by 2 bases, with 20 bases between them. The chain's CDR3 is CASSSRLREGSNYGYTF. The CDR3 DNA reads TGTGCCAGCAGCTCCCGATTGAGAGAGGGTTCAAACTATGGCTACACCTTC.

The rearrangement joins TRBV10-3 to TRBJ2-7, with D maybe TRBD2 (5 bases). CDR3 size: 13 residues. Trimming took 8 bases from V and 1 from J, leaving 12 bases between them. Germline V lookup: CDR1 ENHRY, CDR2 SYGVKD. CDR3 DNA: TGTGCCATCGGAGGACGGAAGTCCTACGAGCAGTACTTC. Its protein product is CAIGGRKSYEQYF.

There are a few counts of this clonotype. This chain joins TRBV4-2 and TRBJ2-7; TRBD1 aligns across 10 bases. Germline trimming cut 1 base from V and 7 bases from J; bases unmatched to any gene: 4. This CDR3 comprises 14 residues. Germline V CDR1 and CDR2: LGHNA, YNFKEQ. The CDR3 coding sequence is TGTGCCAGCAGCCAAGGGGGGACAGGGGAAGAGCAGTACTTC. Its translation is CASSQGGTGEEQYF.

The chain links TRBV5-6 to TRBJ1-1, with D possibly TRBD1 on 6 matching bases. This CDR3 has 14 residues. V was cut by 2 bases and J by 1 base, with 9 bases left in between. Germline V gene sequence: CDR1 SGHDT, CDR2 YYEEEE. The CDR3 nucleotides read TGTGCCAGCAGCTTCAGGGGCAAGAACACTGAAGCTTTCTTT. Translation gives CASSFRGKNTEAFF.

This clonotype has just a few counts. The chain carries TRBV7-2 and TRBJ2-3, with a tentative D call TRBD2 (6 bases). The germline V gene encodes CDR1 SGHTA and CDR2 FQGNSA. The CDR3 covers 13 residues. Trimming cost V 7 bases and J 2 bases, with 10 bases left between them. Here the CDR3 DNA reads TGTGCCAGCAATGGAGGGATCACAGATACGCAGTATTTT. Residues: CASNGGITDTQYF. The entire variable domain, with the rest obtained from reference TRBV7-2 and TRBJ2-3, is as follows: GAGVSQSPSNKVTEKGKDVELRCDPISGHTALYWYRQSLGQGLEFLIYFQGNSAPDKSGLPSDRFSAERTGGSVSTLTIQRTQQEDSAVYLCASNGGITDTQYFGPGTRLTVL.

This clonotype was seen a few times. The V call is TRBV28, the J call TRBJ1-4; D unclear. Germline lookup yields CDR1 MDHEN and CDR2 SYDVKM. Trimming took off 3 bases at V and 5 bases at J, with 10 bases between the two ends. The CDR3 consists of 14 residues. CDR3 amino acids: CASSLTAVNEKLFF. The CDR3 region has the DNA TGTGCCAGCAGTTTGACCGCGGTCAATGAAAAACTGTTTTTT.

This clonotype was counted at least ten times. This chain uses TRBV10-3 with TRBJ2-3; TRBD2 matches 11 bases. The V gene end was trimmed by 3 bases and the J gene end by 0 bases; junction bases not matched to a gene: 8. CDR1 ENHRY and CDR2 SYGVKD come from the germline V gene. This CDR3 spans 18 amino acids. The CDR3 sequence is CAISDSGLAASSTDTQYF. CDR3 in DNA: TGTGCCATCAGTGATTCGGGACTAGCGGCATCTAGCACAGATACGCAGTATTTT.

With respect to this clonotype: Relative to the germline gene, one junction end is altered; a read error may explain this. V gene TRBV7-9 combines with J gene TRBJ1-2; TRBD1 matches at 10 bases. CDR3 length: 10 residues. Germline loops: CDR1 SEHNR, CDR2 FQNEAQ (reference sequence). CDR3 amino acids: CASSRDRGFF. For the CDR3, the DNA is TGTGCCAGCAGCCGGGACAGGGGTTTCTTC.

This clonotype occurred a few times. The genes are TRBV6-5 and TRBJ2-1, with 7 bases that match TRBD1. The trim removed 7 bases at V and 6 bases at J, leaving 3 bases unmatched. The V gene's germline CDR1 is MNHEY and CDR2 SVGAGI. The CDR3 has 12 amino acids. Here the CDR3 DNA reads TGTGCCAGCAACCACAGGGGCAATGAGCAGTTCTTC. Protein product: CASNHRGNEQFF.

This clonotype was counted between two and nine times. The gene calls are TRBV20-1 and TRBJ1-5; D is unclear. V was shortened by 2 bases and J by 2 bases, with 10 bases between the two germline ends. This CDR3 contains 14 residues. The germline gives CDR1 DFQATT, CDR2 SNEGSKA (reference sequence). In DNA, the CDR3 is TGCAGTGCTAGATTGCCGGGAGGCAATCAGCCCCAGCATTTT. Protein: CSARLPGGNQPQHF.

This clonotype was seen ten or more times. V is TRBV27 and J is TRBJ1-2; tentatively, D is TRBD1 (5 bases). This CDR3 region has 15 residues. Germline V gives CDR1 MNHEY, CDR2 SMNVEV (reference sequence). Trimming stripped 5 bases from V and 4 bases from J, with 17 bases between. CDR3 loop: CASSPTGTPTYGYTF. The CDR3 nucleotides are TGTGCCAGCAGTCCTACCGGGACCCCAACCTATGGCTACACCTTC.

This clonotype was seen more than once but under ten times. The J gene is TRBJ1-1, the V gene TRBV29-1; 8 bases map to TRBD1. Germline assignment: CDR1 SQVTM and CDR2 ANQGSEA. CDR3 length: 15 residues. V lost 4 bases to trimming and J lost 4 bases; unmatched junction nucleotides: 11. DNA of the CDR3: TGCAGCGTTGTTCAGGGGGCACGGCTGAGCACTGAAGCTTTCTTT. Its translation is CSVVQGARLSTEAFF.

This clonotype was detected a few times. This chain links TRBV15 with TRBJ2-7; D ambiguous. V lost 0 bases and J lost 7, with 13 bases in between. CDR3 length equals 14 residues. Germline CDR1 is LNHNV and CDR2 is YYDKDF (reference sequence). The CDR3 coding sequence is TGTGCCACCAGCAGAGATGAGACCCGTGTAGAGCAGTACTTC. Amino acid sequence: CATSRDETRVEQYF.

V usage is TRBV20-1 and J usage is TRBJ2-6; TRBD1 or TRBD2 may be the D gene (5 bases each). The CDR3 is made up of 15 amino acids. CDR1 is DFQATT and CDR2 is SNEGSKA in the germline V gene (reference sequence). Trimming removed 0 bases at V and 2 bases at J, with 8 bases between. CDR3 sequence (DNA): TGCAGTGCTAGAGAAGGGGAGACTGGGGCCAACGTCCTGACTTTC. It encodes CSAREGETGANVLTF.

V gene TRBV5-1 combines with J gene TRBJ2-4, with no clear D. Germline V CDR1 and CDR2: SGHRS, YFSETQ. The CDR3 consists of 16 residues. V was pared by 4 bases and J by 1 base, with 15 bases between. CDR3 loop: CASSTWPHGAKNIQYF. The CDR3 nucleotides read TGCGCCAGCAGCACGTGGCCACACGGGGCCAAAAACATTCAGTACTTC.

This sequence joins TRBV20-1 and TRBJ2-7; D remains unclear. The CDR3 spans 14 residues. Per the germline V gene, CDR1 is DFQATT and CDR2 is SNEGSKA (reference sequence). Trimming pared 3 bases from V and 3 bases from J, leaving 15 bases between. The CDR3 DNA sequence: TGCAGTGCTAGTTTCAAGGGCAACCTCTACGAGCAGTACTTC. This gives the protein CSASFKGNLYEQYF.

The CDR3 reads CASSGPGAEQFF. CDR3 in DNA: TGTGCCAGCAGTGGCCCGGGAGCCGAGCAGTTCTTC. This rearrangement joins TRBV6-6 to TRBJ2-1, with TRBD2 as a possible D gene (6 bases). The V and J ends lost 5 bases and 10 bases respectively, with 12 bases between them. The CDR3 runs to 12 residues. Germline V gives CDR1 MNHNY, CDR2 SVGAGI (reference sequence).

Many counts were recorded for this clonotype. This chain joins TRBV20-1 and TRBJ1-2; D is unclear. V lost 4 bases to trimming and J lost 5 bases, with 5 bases between them. Germline V lookup: CDR1 DFQATT, CDR2 SNEGSKA (reference sequence). The CDR3 is 10 residues long. The CDR3 DNA reads TGCAGTGCTACAACGTATGGCTACACCTTC. Protein sequence: CSATTYGYTF.